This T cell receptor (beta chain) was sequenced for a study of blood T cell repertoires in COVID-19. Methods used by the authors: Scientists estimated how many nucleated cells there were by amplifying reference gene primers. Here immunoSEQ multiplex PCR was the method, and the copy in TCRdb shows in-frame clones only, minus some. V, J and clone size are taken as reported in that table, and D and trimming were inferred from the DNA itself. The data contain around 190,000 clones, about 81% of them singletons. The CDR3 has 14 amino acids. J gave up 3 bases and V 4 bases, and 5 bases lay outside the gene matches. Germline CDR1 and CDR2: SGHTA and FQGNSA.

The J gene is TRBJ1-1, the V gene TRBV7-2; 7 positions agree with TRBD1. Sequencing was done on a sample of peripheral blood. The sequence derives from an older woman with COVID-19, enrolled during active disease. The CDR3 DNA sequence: TGTGCCAGCAGCTCTGGACAGGTTTACACTGAAGCTTTCTTT. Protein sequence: CASSSGQVYTEAFF.